This T cell receptor (beta chain) was sequenced for a study of control samples from healthy donors and cancer patients. CDR3 size: 13 residues. The V end lost 2 bases, the J end lost 4 bases, and 6 bases lay between the germline ends. The protocol was immunoSEQ multiplex PCR, while the TCRdb copy is restricted to in-frame clones and leaves out a portion. The table has around 70,000 clones, 75% to 85% seen once. This receptor was identified in a man aged 60-69 years in good health. Input material: blood. The chain links TRBV12-3 or TRBV12-4 to TRBJ2-1, with unresolved D. Here the CDR3 DNA reads TGTGCCAGCAGTTTACGCGGTTACAATGAGCAGTTCTTC. Its protein product is CASSLRGYNEQFF.